These 31 T cell receptor beta chains originate from one sample sequenced in a study of early T cells in non-severe SARS-CoV-2 infection. TCRdb re-called the 5' RACE reads through MiXCR, storing one row per CDR3 protein. In the table there are tens of thousands of distinct CDR3 sequences, over 15% of which are singletons. The input for sequencing was whole blood, taken at baseline. The receptors come from an adult who was a healthcare worker with PCR-confirmed SARS-CoV-2 infection or an uninfected control (not recorded which).

This chain joins TRBV6-6 and TRBJ2-3; maybe TRBD2 (6 bases). This CDR3 comprises 17 residues. Trimming removed 3 bases at V and 0 bases at J, with 16 bases between. Per the germline V gene, CDR1 is MNHNY and CDR2 is SVGAGI (reference sequence). The DNA for the CDR3 is TGTGCCAGCAGTTATCGGGAGATCAAGTTAAGCACAGATACGCAGTATTTT. Translation: CASSYREIKLSTDTQYF.

This clonotype was found a few times. V usage is TRBV4-1 and J usage is TRBJ2-7, with 10 bases fitting TRBD1. Per the germline V gene, CDR1 is MGHRA and CDR2 is YSYEKL. The CDR3 contains 15 residues. The V segment lost 2 bases and the J segment 3 bases; nucleotides outside the gene matches: 4. This CDR3 is CASSQTGTGVYEQYF. In DNA form, the CDR3 reads TGCGCCAGCAGCCAAACAGGGACAGGGGTCTACGAGCAGTACTTC.

This clonotype was seen more than once but under ten times. This chain links TRBV27 with TRBJ2-3; a weak D match, TRBD1 (5 bases). CDR3 length: 19 residues. Looked up from germline, CDR1 is MNHEY and CDR2 is SMNVEV (reference sequence). Trimming shortened V by 10 bases and J by 3 bases, and 32 bases separated the two germline ends. This chain's CDR3 is CANPPITAVCQGRTDTQYF. CDR3 bases: TGTGCCAACCCACCGATAACAGCAGTTTGTCAGGGTAGGACAGATACGCAGTATTTT.

The chain couples TRBV7-2 to TRBJ1-4, with a tentative D call TRBD1 (6 bases). With 1 base removed from V and 6 bases from J, the gap between germline ends came to 9 bases. CDR3 size: 14 residues. Germline CDR1 SGHTA, CDR2 FQGNSA. The chain's CDR3 is CASSLVGGDEKLFF. In nucleotides, the CDR3 is TGTGCCAGCAGCTTAGTAGGGGGGGATGAAAAACTGTTTTTT.

The V and J genes are TRBV7-2 and TRBJ2-7; 7 bases match TRBD2. Germline values: CDR1 SGHTA, CDR2 FQGNSA. Trimming cost V 4 bases and J 3 bases; bases outside gene matches: 9. This CDR3 is built from 15 residues. The CDR3 is CASSSNSGFVYEQYF. CDR3 nucleotides: TGTGCCAGCAGCTCTAATAGCGGGTTCGTCTACGAGCAGTACTTC.

The sample holds a few counts of this clonotype. The V and J genes are TRBV12-3 or TRBV12-4 and TRBJ1-5; 9 positions match TRBD1. The ends lost 4 bases at V and 5 bases at J; junction bases unmatched: 12. The CDR3 spans 17 residues. CDR3: CASSSTTGQGLDQPQHF. The CDR3 nucleotides read TGTGCCAGCAGTTCAACGACGGGACAGGGTTTAGATCAGCCCCAGCATTTT.

This clonotype was picked up many times. The rearrangement joins TRBV13 to TRBJ1-1; D is uncertain. V dropped 2 bases and J dropped 6 bases, with 10 bases sitting between them. This CDR3 comprises 13 residues. The germline V gene encodes CDR1 PRHDT and CDR2 FYEKMQ (reference sequence). The CDR3 sequence: CASSLRAGAEAFF. CDR3 DNA sequence: TGTGCCAGCAGCTTACGGGCGGGCGCTGAAGCTTTCTTT.

This clonotype occurred many times. The CDR3 here is CASSPRTSGAQETQYF. The DNA of the CDR3 is TGTGCCAGCTCACCACGGACTAGCGGGGCTCAAGAGACCCAGTACTTC. The chain employs TRBV18 and TRBJ2-5; 12 nucleotides agree with TRBD2. V dropped 1 base and J dropped 2; count of bases not matched to a gene: 2. CDR3 length: 16 residues. Per the germline V gene, CDR1 is KGHSH and CDR2 is LQKENI. The whole variable domain, remainder taken from reference TRBV18 and TRBJ2-5, is NAGVMQNPRHLVRRRGQEARLRCSPMKGHSHVYWYRQLPEEGLKFMVYLQKENIIDESGMPKERFSAEFPKEGPSILRIQQVVRGDSAAYFCASSPRTSGAQETQYFGPGTRLLVL.

This clonotype was counted only a few times. The gene calls are TRBV14 and TRBJ2-3; 7 nucleotides line up with TRBD1. The CDR3 extends over 15 amino acids. Germline CDR1 reads SGHDN; CDR2 reads FVKESK. Trimming took 3 bases from V and 5 from J; bases not matched to a gene: 8. The DNA of the CDR3 is TGTGCCAGCAGCCAGACAGGGATGGTCAGAGATACGCAGTATTTT. This sequence encodes CASSQTGMVRDTQYF.

This clonotype was seen more than once but under ten times. The rearrangement uses TRBV4-3 and TRBJ1-1; 8 bases fit TRBD1. This CDR3 is built from 14 residues. Unmatched junction bases numbered 6, after V lost 5 bases and J lost 4 bases. The germline V gene encodes CDR1 LGHNA and CDR2 YSLEER. CDR3 amino acids: CASSYGQGITEAFF. Written as DNA, the CDR3 is TGCGCCAGCAGCTATGGACAGGGCATCACTGAAGCTTTCTTT.

This clonotype came up many times. The rearrangement uses TRBV20-1 and TRBJ2-7, with 8 bases aligning to TRBD2. Germline V gene sequence: CDR1 DFQATT, CDR2 SNEGSKA (reference sequence). CDR3 length: 15 residues. With 3 bases clipped from V and 4 bases from J, the junction kept 11 bases outside the gene matches. The CDR3 DNA is TGCAGTGCTAGCAATAGACGGGAGGGCCTGTACGAGCAGTACTTC. Residues: CSASNRREGLYEQYF.

The sample holds a few counts of this clonotype. V usage is TRBV4-1 and J usage is TRBJ2-1, with 9 nucleotides matching TRBD2. The V and J ends lost 5 bases and 4 bases, in that order; junction bases with no gene match: 9. There are 16 residues in the CDR3. Germline V gives CDR1 MGHRA, CDR2 YSYEKL. The CDR3 region is CASSSITSGYYNEQFF. The CDR3 DNA reads as TGCGCCAGCAGCTCGATAACTAGCGGGTATTACAATGAGCAGTTCTTC.

In this sample, this clonotype turned up a few times. This chain's CDR3 is CASSAQGGTQYF. CDR3 sequence (DNA): TGTGCCAGCAGCGCACAGGGGGGGACCCAGTACTTC. The chain uses TRBV2 and TRBJ2-5; TRBD1 agrees at 8 bases. This CDR3 has 12 amino acids. The germline gives CDR1 SNHLY, CDR2 FYNNEI. V lost 6 bases to trimming and J lost 7 bases; unmatched junction nucleotides: 4.

The V gene is TRBV15, the J gene TRBJ2-7; D gene uncertain. CDR3 length: 14 amino acids. The germline V and J ends were trimmed by 0 bases and 2 bases, with 8 bases remaining between them. Germline loops: CDR1 LNHNV, CDR2 YYDKDF (reference sequence). The CDR3 nucleotides read TGTGCCACCAGCAGAGATCAGGCCACCTACGAGCAGTACTTC. Translated, it gives CATSRDQATYEQYF.

This clonotype was detected only a few times. Relative to the germline gene, one junction end is altered; a read error may explain this. This chain joins TRBV20-1 and TRBJ2-7; D may be TRBD1 or TRBD2 (5 bases each). The CDR3 spans 15 residues. Germline loops: CDR1 DFQATT, CDR2 SNEGSKA (reference sequence). CDR3: CSARGPVGPPYEQYF. CDR3 DNA: TGCAGTGCAAGAGGGCCCGTGGGACCACCCTACGAGCAGTACTTC.

The chain couples TRBV11-2 to TRBJ2-2; weak D call: TRBD1 (6 bases). V was pared by 5 bases and J by 0 bases, with 10 bases between. Germline V lookup: CDR1 SGHAT, CDR2 FQNNGV. CDR3 size: 15 residues. The CDR3 coding sequence is TGTGCCAGCAGCCCAGAGGGGGCGAACACCGGGGAGCTGTTTTTT. It translates to CASSPEGANTGELFF.

The CDR3 DNA reads as TGTGCCAGCAGTTCCTCATACCAAGAGACCCAGTACTTC. This sequence encodes CASSSSYQETQYF. V usage is TRBV12-3 or TRBV12-4 and J usage is TRBJ2-5, with unresolved D. V was cut by 4 bases and J by 0 bases, with 6 bases left in between. CDR3 length equals 13 residues.

This clonotype was seen many times. The gene calls are TRBV7-2 and TRBJ2-3; the D is unclear. The CDR3 is made up of 15 amino acids. The ends were cut back, 2 bases at V and 1 base at J, with 10 bases in the middle. Germline V lookup: CDR1 SGHTA, CDR2 FQGNSA. The CDR3 DNA is TGTGCCAGCAGCTTATCTCCCTACCGCACAGATACGCAGTATTTT. This translates into CASSLSPYRTDTQYF.

The chain uses TRBV10-3 and TRBJ1-4, with a possible D match to TRBD1 (6 bases). Germline-derived CDR1 and CDR2 are ENHRY and SYGVKD. The CDR3 runs to 14 residues. V was cut by 6 bases and J by 8 bases, with 16 bases left in between. The CDR3, as DNA: TGTGCCATCAGGGGGACGGAGGGACACGAAAAACTGTTTTTT. Amino acids: CAIRGTEGHEKLFF.

V gene TRBV5-1 combines with J gene TRBJ2-7; D is possibly TRBD2 (6 bases). This CDR3 spans 14 amino acids. Trimming removed 3 bases at V and 3 bases at J, with 13 bases between. Germline loops: CDR1 SGHRS, CDR2 YFSETQ. The CDR3 loop reads CASSSAGGNYEQYF. CDR3 nucleotide sequence: TGCGCCAGCAGCTCCGCTGGGGGGAACTACGAGCAGTACTTC.

The chain links TRBV2 to TRBJ2-3, with 9 positions matching TRBD1. The CDR3 is made up of 12 amino acids. Germline CDR1 and CDR2: SNHLY and FYNNEI. Trimming took 10 bases from V and 4 from J; bases not matched to a gene: 3. DNA for the CDR3: TGTGCCACCAACAGGGGGCCAGATACGCAGTATTTT. This gives the protein CATNRGPDTQYF.

This sequence joins TRBV20-1 and TRBJ2-7; D may match TRBD1 or TRBD2 (5 bases each). The CDR3 length is 15 residues. CDR1 and CDR2 from the germline V gene are DFQATT and SNEGSKA (reference sequence). Between the trimmed V and J ends, which lost 5 bases and 0 bases, there was a span of 17 bases. In DNA, the CDR3 is TGCAGTGCTTTCGGGCAGCGGACAAGCTCCTACGAGCAGTACTTC. It codes for CSAFGQRTSSYEQYF.

The table lists this clonotype with many counts. The rearrangement links TRBV3-1 to TRBJ1-2, with TRBD1 matching over 8 bases. CDR1 and CDR2 (germline): LGHDT, YNNKEL (reference sequence). This CDR3 is 15 amino acids long. V lost 3 bases, J lost 8 bases, and 11 bases stayed unmatched. The chain's CDR3 is CASSQSGGTQRGYTF. The CDR3 DNA is TGTGCCAGCAGCCAGTCAGGGGGCACTCAGCGGGGCTACACCTTC.

This clonotype was seen a few times. The CDR3 region is CASSNDRRNEQYF. The CDR3 DNA reads as TGTGCCAGCAGCAACGACAGGAGGAACGAGCAGTACTTC. The chain links TRBV11-2 to TRBJ2-7; a weak D match, TRBD1 (6 bases). Germline assignment: CDR1 SGHAT and CDR2 FQNNGV. The V end was cut by 5 bases, the J end by 5 bases, with 13 bases between. The CDR3 covers 13 residues. The full variable domain, rest sourced from reference TRBV11-2 and TRBJ2-7, is EAGVAQSPRYKIIEKRQSVAFWCNPISGHATLYWYQQILGQGPKLLIQFQNNGVVDDSQLPKDRFSAERLKGVDSTLKIQPAKLEDSAVYLCASSNDRRNEQYFGPGTRLTVT.

V is TRBV7-2 and J is TRBJ2-3, with D tentatively TRBD2 (6 bases). Germline V gene data show CDR1 as SGHTA and CDR2 as FQGNSA. V shed 5 bases and J shed 1 base, with 19 bases lying between them. This CDR3 region has 17 residues. This CDR3 is CASSPPERIAGTDTQYF. The DNA of the CDR3 is TGTGCCAGCAGCCCTCCCGAGCGGATAGCGGGCACAGATACGCAGTATTTT.

At least ten counts were recorded for this clonotype. No conserved phenylalanine or tryptophan ends this CDR3, so it is likely a read error. The V and J genes are TRBV4-1 and TRBJ2-1; D may be TRBD2 (6 bases). The CDR3 has 18 residues. V dropped 0 bases and J dropped 4 bases, with 19 bases sitting between them. Germline CDR1 MGHRA, CDR2 YSYEKL. The CDR3 nucleotides are TGCGCCAGCAGCCAAGATCCGGGAAGCGGGTTTGCTTACAATGAGCAGTTCCTC. Amino acid sequence: CASSQDPGSGFAYNEQFL.

This clonotype was recorded a few times. This chain joins TRBV4-1 and TRBJ1-1; 7 nucleotides match TRBD1. The V segment lost 0 bases and the J segment 4 bases; nucleotides outside the gene matches: 2. The CDR3 sequence is 14 residues long. Germline CDR1 MGHRA, CDR2 YSYEKL. Written as DNA, the CDR3 is TGCGCCAGCAGCCAAGAGACAGGGCTCACTGAAGCTTTCTTT. Translated: CASSQETGLTEAFF.

This chain uses TRBV6-1 with TRBJ2-5; 12 bases agree with TRBD2. After removal of 7 bases from V and 1 base from J, the junction contained 7 bases not matched to a gene. The CDR3 runs 16 residues. Germline values: CDR1 MNHNS, CDR2 SASEGT. The chain's CDR3 is CASTAGTSGSQETQYF. The CDR3 DNA reads as TGTGCCAGCACCGCCGGGACTAGCGGGTCCCAAGAGACCCAGTACTTC.

This sequence joins TRBV28 and TRBJ2-7, with D perhaps matching TRBD1 (6 bases). V lost 6 bases and J lost 1, with 10 bases in between. CDR1 and CDR2 from the germline V gene are MDHEN and SYDVKM. This CDR3 comprises 13 residues. CDR3 in amino acids: CASRGQGSYEQYF. The CDR3 region has the DNA TGTGCCAGCAGGGGCCAGGGGTCCTACGAGCAGTACTTC.

This clonotype occurred many times. The chain joins TRBV4-3 to TRBJ2-7; 7 nucleotides agree with TRBD1. With 1 base clipped from V and 4 bases from J, the junction kept 4 bases outside the gene matches. Germline V CDR1 and CDR2: LGHNA, YSLEER. The CDR3 sequence is 14 residues long. The CDR3 bases are TGCGCCAGCAGCCAAGGCAGGGGGTCGTACGAGCAGTACTTC. Translated, it gives CASSQGRGSYEQYF.

In this sample, this clonotype turned up a few times. The chain carries TRBV20-1 and TRBJ2-5; 12 nucleotides agree with TRBD1. This CDR3 is 16 amino acids long. The ends lost 6 bases at V and 5 bases at J; junction bases unmatched: 13. The germline V gene encodes CDR1 DFQATT and CDR2 SNEGSKA (reference sequence). CDR3 nucleotides: TGCAGTGCCCGGCCCCGGGACAGGGGGCTGCCGGAGACCCAGTACTTC. The encoded protein is CSARPRDRGLPETQYF.